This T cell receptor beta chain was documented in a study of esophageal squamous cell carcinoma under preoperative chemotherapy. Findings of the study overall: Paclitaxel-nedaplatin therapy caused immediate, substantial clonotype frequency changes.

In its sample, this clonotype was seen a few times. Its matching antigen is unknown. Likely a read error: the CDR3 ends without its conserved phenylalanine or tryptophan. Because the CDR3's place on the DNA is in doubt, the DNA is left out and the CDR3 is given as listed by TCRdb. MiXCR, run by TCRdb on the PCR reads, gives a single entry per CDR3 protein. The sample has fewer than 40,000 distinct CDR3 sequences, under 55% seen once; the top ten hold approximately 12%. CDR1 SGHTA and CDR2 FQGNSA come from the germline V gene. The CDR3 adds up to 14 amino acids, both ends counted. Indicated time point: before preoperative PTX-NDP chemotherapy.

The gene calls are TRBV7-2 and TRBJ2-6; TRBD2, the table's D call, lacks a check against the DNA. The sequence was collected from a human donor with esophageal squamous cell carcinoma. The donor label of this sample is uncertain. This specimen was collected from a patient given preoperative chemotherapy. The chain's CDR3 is CASSFGLAEQFFGP.